This TCR beta chain came from a study of beta chain features in type 1 diabetes. Every bit of the isolated RNA underwent reverse transcription, so sequencing read expressed TCRB transcripts. Some clones are missing from TCRdb's copy, which holds only in-frame ones; the method was immunoSEQ multiplex PCR. The sample shows roughly 450,000 clones, about 14% of them seen only once. Germline lookup yields CDR1 LGHNA and CDR2 YSLEER. V lost 3 bases and J lost 4, with 12 bases in between. This CDR3 has 14 residues. The TCR sequence derives from a man aged 25 to 40 in good health. Sequencing used naive CD4+ T cells from blood. V and J are TRBV4-3 and TRBJ1-2, with D maybe TRBD1 (6 bases). Here the CDR3 reads CASSQESGVYGYTF. As DNA, the CDR3 is TGCGCCAGCAGCCAGGAATCAGGGGTCTATGGCTACACCTTC.